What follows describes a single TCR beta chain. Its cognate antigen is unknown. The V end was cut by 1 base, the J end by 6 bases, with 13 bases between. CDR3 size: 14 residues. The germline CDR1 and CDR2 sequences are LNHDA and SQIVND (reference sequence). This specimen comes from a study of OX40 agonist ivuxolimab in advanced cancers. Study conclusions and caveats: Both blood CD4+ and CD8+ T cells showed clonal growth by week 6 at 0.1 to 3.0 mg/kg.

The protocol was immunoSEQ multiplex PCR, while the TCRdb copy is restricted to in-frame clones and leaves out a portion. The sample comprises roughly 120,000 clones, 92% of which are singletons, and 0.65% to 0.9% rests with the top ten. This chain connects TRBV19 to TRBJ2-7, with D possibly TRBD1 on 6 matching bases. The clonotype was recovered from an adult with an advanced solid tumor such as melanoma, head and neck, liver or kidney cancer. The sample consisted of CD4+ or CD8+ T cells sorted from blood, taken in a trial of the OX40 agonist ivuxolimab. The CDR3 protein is CASSIAGTTGEQYF. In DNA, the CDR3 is TGTGCCAGTAGTATAGCCGGGACAACGGGCGAGCAGTACTTC.